These 13 T cell receptor beta chains were sequenced from one sample in a study of Graves' ophthalmopathy and Graves' hyperthyroidism. Transcripts of RNA were the source for amplifying TCR beta CDR3 regions. First-round RT-PCR used HTBI primers; second-round multiplex PCR followed. One entry per CDR3 protein results from TCRdb running MiXCR on the multiplex PCR reads. Here the sample spans some 15,000 distinct CDR3 sequences, roughly 50% being singletons. The source material was peripheral blood. The receptors were gathered from a woman aged 25 to 39 with Graves' ophthalmopathy.

This clonotype was observed once. The chain joins TRBV19 to TRBJ2-1; 7 positions agree with TRBD2. The germline V gene encodes CDR1 LNHDA and CDR2 SQIVND (reference sequence). J was trimmed by 7 bases and V by 5 bases; bases with no gene match: 8. The CDR3 loop spans 14 amino acids. The CDR3 nucleotides read TGTGCCAGTAGTGGGGGGGACGGTGGGAATGAGCAGTTCTTC. Protein: CASSGGDGGNEQFF.

This chain's CDR3 is CASSLAGQDNQPQHF. CDR3 nucleotide sequence: TGTGCCAGCAGCCTCGCGGGACAGGACAATCAGCCCCAGCATTTT. V and J are TRBV9 and TRBJ1-5, with 8 bases fitting TRBD1. The length of the CDR3 is 15 residues. Germline V gene sequence: CDR1 SGDLS, CDR2 YYNGEE. J gave up 3 bases and V 4 bases, and 6 bases lay outside the gene matches.

This chain links TRBV5-6 with TRBJ2-7, with D perhaps matching TRBD2 (5 bases). The germline V and J ends were trimmed by 4 bases and 9 bases, with 11 bases remaining between them. CDR3 length: 11 residues. The germline V gene has CDR1 SGHDT and CDR2 YYEEEE. This chain's CDR3 is CASSARGRQYF. Here the CDR3 DNA reads TGTGCCAGCAGCGCACGGGGTAGGCAGTACTTC. The complete variable domain, with remaining parts taken from reference TRBV5-6 and TRBJ2-7, reads DAGVTQSPTHLIKTRGQQVTLRCSPKSGHDTVSWYQQALGQGPQFIFQYYEEEERQRGNFPDRFSGHQFPNYSSELNVNALLLGDSALYLCASSARGRQYFGPGTRLTVT.

This clonotype came up many times. The rearrangement links TRBV7-2 to TRBJ2-1, with a possible D match to TRBD2 (5 bases). This CDR3 contains 14 residues. Germline assignment: CDR1 SGHTA and CDR2 FQGNSA. V lost 5 bases and J 0 bases, leaving 8 bases between the germline ends. The CDR3 region is CASSPRDSYNEQFF. The CDR3, as DNA: TGTGCCAGCAGCCCTCGGGACTCCTACAATGAGCAGTTCTTC.

This clonotype was observed a few times. This chain links TRBV12-3 or TRBV12-4 with TRBJ1-5; 11 bases align to TRBD1. Trimming at V came to 4 bases and at J to 7 bases, leaving 3 bases not matched to a gene. This CDR3 is built from 14 residues. The CDR3 DNA is TGTGCCAGCAGTTCGGACAGGGGGCAACAGCCCCAGCATTTT. It codes for CASSSDRGQQPQHF.

This clonotype has only a few counts. This chain links TRBV30 with TRBJ2-1, with 15 nucleotides matching TRBD2. Trimming removed 3 bases from V and 0 bases from J; junction bases left unmatched: 3. Germline lookup yields CDR1 GTSNPN and CDR2 SVGIG (reference sequence). This CDR3 is 17 amino acids long. Here the CDR3 DNA reads TGTGCCTGGAGGGGACTAGCGGGAGGCCTCTCCTACAATGAGCAGTTCTTC. Translated: CAWRGLAGGLSYNEQFF.

This chain joins TRBV20-1 and TRBJ2-3, with D possibly being TRBD2 (6 bases). Germline V CDR1 and CDR2: DFQATT, SNEGSKA (reference sequence). The CDR3 is made up of 14 amino acids. V was cut by 6 bases and J by 6 bases, with 19 bases left in between. The CDR3 nucleotides are TGCAGTGCCCCAGCCCGGGGGAAAGGGGATACGCAGTATTTT. Its protein is CSAPARGKGDTQYF.

This clonotype is medium-sized (0.01 to 0.1%) by share. The rearrangement links TRBV20-1 to TRBJ1-2; 10 bases agree with TRBD1. The CDR3 is 12 amino acids. The V gene end was trimmed by 5 bases and the J gene end by 6 bases; junction bases not matched to a gene: 3. The germline V gene has CDR1 DFQATT and CDR2 SNEGSKA (reference sequence). The CDR3 bases are TGCAGTGCTCTGACAGGGGGCCATGGCTACACCTTC. It is translated as CSALTGGHGYTF.

This clonotype showed up just once. Relative to the germline gene, one junction end is altered; a read error may explain this. This chain joins TRBV7-9 and TRBJ2-5; D remains ambiguous. Germline lookup yields CDR1 SEHNR and CDR2 FQNEAQ (reference sequence). The CDR3 length is 10 residues. The CDR3 DNA follows: TGTGCCAGCAGCTTAGGGCCCAGTGTTTTC. Residues: CASSLGPSVF.

This chain joins TRBV19 and TRBJ1-2; D remains unclear. The V end lost 3 bases, the J end lost 8 bases, and 10 bases lay between the germline ends. CDR1 LNHDA and CDR2 SQIVND come from the germline V gene (reference sequence). The CDR3 loop spans 12 amino acids. The CDR3 reads CASSIGMRGYTF. CDR3 coding DNA: TGTGCCAGTAGTATCGGGATGAGGGGCTACACCTTC. Full variable domain (remainder filled in from reference TRBV19 and TRBJ1-2): DGGITQSPKYLFRKEGQNVTLSCEQNLNHDAMYWYRQDPGQGLRLIYYSQIVNDFQKGDIAEGYSVSREKKESFPLTVTSAQKNPTAFYLCASSIGMRGYTFGSGTRLTVV.

This chain connects TRBV27 to TRBJ2-7; no reliable D call. Germline V gene data show CDR1 as MNHEY and CDR2 as SMNVEV (reference sequence). V was shortened by 1 base and J by 7 bases, with 11 bases between the two germline ends. The CDR3 has 13 residues. The CDR3 region is CASSLFMLGEQYF. The CDR3 nucleotides read TGTGCCAGCAGTTTATTCATGCTGGGGGAGCAGTACTTC.

Concerning this clonotype itself: A much larger clone differs from this one at a single base, so this may be a read error. This CDR3 is missing its conserved last phenylalanine or tryptophan, likely due to a read error. This chain links TRBV29-1 with TRBJ2-1; the D call may be TRBD1 or TRBD2 (7 bases each). Germline V gene lookup returns CDR1 SQVTM and CDR2 ANQGSEA. CDR3 size: 13 residues. V was trimmed by 5 bases and J by 6 bases, leaving 14 bases between them. The CDR3 protein is CSVSGGGSNEQFL. Written as DNA, the CDR3 is TGCAGCGTTTCAGGGGGAGGGTCCAATGAGCAGTTCCTC.

V is TRBV9 and J is TRBJ2-2; the match to TRBD2 covers 8 bases. Germline-derived CDR1 and CDR2 are SGDLS and YYNGEE. CDR3 size: 15 residues. The junction had 11 bases not matched to a gene; V was cut back by 7 bases and J by 6 bases. CDR3 protein: CASAGSGGPAGELFF. The CDR3, as DNA: TGTGCCAGCGCCGGATCGGGAGGGCCGGCCGGGGAGCTGTTTTTT.